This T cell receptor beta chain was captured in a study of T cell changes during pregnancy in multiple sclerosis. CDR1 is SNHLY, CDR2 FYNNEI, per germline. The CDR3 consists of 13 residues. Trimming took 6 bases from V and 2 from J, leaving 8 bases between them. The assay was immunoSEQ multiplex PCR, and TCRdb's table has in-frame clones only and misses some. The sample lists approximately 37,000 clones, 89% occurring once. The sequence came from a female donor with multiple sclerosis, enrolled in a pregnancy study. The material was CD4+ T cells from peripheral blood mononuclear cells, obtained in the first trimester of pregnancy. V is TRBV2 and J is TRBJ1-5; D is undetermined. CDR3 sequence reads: CASRLMGNQPQHF. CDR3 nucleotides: TGTGCCAGCAGACTAATGGGCAATCAGCCCCAGCATTTT.